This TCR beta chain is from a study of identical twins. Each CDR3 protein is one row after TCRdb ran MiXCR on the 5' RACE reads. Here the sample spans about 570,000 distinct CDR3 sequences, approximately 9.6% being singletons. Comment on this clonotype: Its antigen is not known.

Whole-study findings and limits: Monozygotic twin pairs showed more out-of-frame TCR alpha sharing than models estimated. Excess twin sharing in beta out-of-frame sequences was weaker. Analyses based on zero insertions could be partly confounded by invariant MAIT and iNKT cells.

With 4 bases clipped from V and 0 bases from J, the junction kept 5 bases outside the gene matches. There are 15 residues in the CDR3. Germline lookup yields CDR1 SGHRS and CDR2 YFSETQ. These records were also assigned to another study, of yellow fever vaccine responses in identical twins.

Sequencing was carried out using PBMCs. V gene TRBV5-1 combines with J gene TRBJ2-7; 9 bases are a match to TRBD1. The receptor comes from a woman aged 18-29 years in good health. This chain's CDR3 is CASSTGQGHSYEQYF. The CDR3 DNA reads TGCGCCAGCAGCACCGGACAGGGGCACTCCTACGAGCAGTACTTC.